These 4 T cell receptor beta chains came from one sample sequenced in a study of blood T cells in healthy people across ages. The authors ran a second PCR of 7 to 11 cycles using a sample-barcoded 5' primer and a J-beta primer mix. TCRdb recomputed calls from the 5' RACE reads with MiXCR, one row per CDR3 protein. Here the sample spans 850,000 to 950,000 distinct CDR3 sequences, more than 25% being singletons. Sample: blood. These receptors all come from an elderly woman in good health.

The chain carries TRBV20-1 and TRBJ2-5; TRBD1 might be the D (5 bases). This CDR3 contains 14 residues. CDR1 is DFQATT, CDR2 SNEGSKA, per germline (reference sequence). Trimming left V 0 bases short and J 5 bases short, with 13 bases between. Here the CDR3 DNA reads TGCAGTGCTAGAGAGGCAGGGTTGGCGGAGACCCAGTACTTC. This encodes CSAREAGLAETQYF.

This clonotype came up many times. The chain joins TRBV18 to TRBJ2-3; D is undetermined. The CDR3 runs 12 residues. Deletions cut 8 bases from V and 1 base from J, with 7 bases between. In germline, CDR1 is KGHSH, CDR2 LQKENI. CDR3 coding DNA: TGTGCCAGCAGTCCCGGCACAGATACGCAGTATTTT. It encodes CASSPGTDTQYF.

This clonotype was counted ten times or more. The rearrangement uses TRBV7-2 and TRBJ1-5; TRBD1 matches at 9 bases. The V and J ends lost 4 bases and 8 bases, in that order; junction bases with no gene match: 6. CDR1 is SGHTA and CDR2 is FQGNSA in the germline V gene. The CDR3 contains 14 residues. The CDR3 reads CASSSTGGMEPQHF. The CDR3 DNA sequence: TGTGCCAGCAGCTCAACAGGGGGCATGGAGCCCCAGCATTTT.

Many counts were recorded for this clonotype. The gene calls are TRBV18 and TRBJ1-2; 9 positions agree with TRBD1. V shed 2 bases and J 2 bases; nucleotides not matched to a gene: 3. CDR3 length: 15 residues. Germline CDR1 is KGHSH and CDR2 is LQKENI. CDR3 residues: CASSPEGQGNYGYTF. CDR3 nucleotides: TGTGCCAGCTCACCAGAGGGACAGGGAAACTATGGCTACACCTTC.